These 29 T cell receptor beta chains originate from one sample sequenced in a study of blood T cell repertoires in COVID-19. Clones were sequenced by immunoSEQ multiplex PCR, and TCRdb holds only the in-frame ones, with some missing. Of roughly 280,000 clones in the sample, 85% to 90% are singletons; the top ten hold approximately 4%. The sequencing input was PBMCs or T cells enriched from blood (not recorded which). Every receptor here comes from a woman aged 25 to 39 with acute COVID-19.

In DNA, the CDR3 is TGCGCCAGCCAGCGGGAGGATCGCACAGATACGCAGTATTTT. It translates to CASQREDRTDTQYF. The chain has TRBV5-1 and TRBJ2-3; the match to TRBD2 covers 9 bases. CDR1 SGHRS and CDR2 YFSETQ come from the germline V gene. J lost 1 base, V lost 7 bases, and 4 bases had no gene match. The CDR3 extends over 14 amino acids.

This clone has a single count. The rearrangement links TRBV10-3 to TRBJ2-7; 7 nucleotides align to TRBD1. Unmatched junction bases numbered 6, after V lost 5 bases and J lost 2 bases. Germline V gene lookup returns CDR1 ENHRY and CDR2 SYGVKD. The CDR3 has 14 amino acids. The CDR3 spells CAISQQTGTYEQYF. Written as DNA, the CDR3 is TGTGCCATCAGTCAGCAGACAGGGACCTACGAGCAGTACTTC.

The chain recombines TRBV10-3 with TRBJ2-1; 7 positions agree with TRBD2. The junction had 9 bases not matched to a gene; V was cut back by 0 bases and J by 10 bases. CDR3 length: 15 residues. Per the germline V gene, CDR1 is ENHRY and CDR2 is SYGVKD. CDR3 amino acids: CAISESMGGSAEQFF. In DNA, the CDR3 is TGTGCCATCAGTGAGTCGATGGGGGGGTCTGCGGAGCAGTTCTTC.

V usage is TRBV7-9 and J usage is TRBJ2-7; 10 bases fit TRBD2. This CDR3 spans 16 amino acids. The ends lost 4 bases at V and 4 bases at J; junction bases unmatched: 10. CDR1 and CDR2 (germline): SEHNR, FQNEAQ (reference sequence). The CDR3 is CASSSSLGLAAYEQYF. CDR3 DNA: TGTGCCAGCAGCTCCTCTCTAGGACTAGCGGCATACGAGCAGTACTTC.

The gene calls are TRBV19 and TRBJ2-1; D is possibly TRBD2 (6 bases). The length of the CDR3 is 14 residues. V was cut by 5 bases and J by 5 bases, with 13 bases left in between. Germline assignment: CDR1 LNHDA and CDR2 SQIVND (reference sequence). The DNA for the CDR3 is TGTGCCAGTAGTCGTGGTAGCGGAAACAATGAGCAGTTCTTC. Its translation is CASSRGSGNNEQFF.

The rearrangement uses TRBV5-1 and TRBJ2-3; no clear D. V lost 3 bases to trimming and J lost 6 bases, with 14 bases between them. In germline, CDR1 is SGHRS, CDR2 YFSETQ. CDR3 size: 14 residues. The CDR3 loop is CASSSVSLPDTQYF. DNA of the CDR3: TGCGCCAGCAGCTCAGTCTCTTTGCCGGATACGCAGTATTTT. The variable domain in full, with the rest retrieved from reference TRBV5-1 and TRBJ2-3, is KAGVTQTPRYLIKTRGQQVTLSCSPISGHRSVSWYQQTPGQGLQFLFEYFSETQRNKGNFPGRFSGRQFSNSRSEMNVSTLELGDSALYLCASSSVSLPDTQYFGPGTRLTVL.

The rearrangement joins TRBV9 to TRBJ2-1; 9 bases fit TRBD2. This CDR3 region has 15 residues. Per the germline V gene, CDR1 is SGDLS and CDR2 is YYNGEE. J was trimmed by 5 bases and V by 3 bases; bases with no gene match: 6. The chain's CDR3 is CASSATSGRNNEQFF. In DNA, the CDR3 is TGTGCCAGCAGCGCGACTAGCGGAAGAAACAATGAGCAGTTCTTC.

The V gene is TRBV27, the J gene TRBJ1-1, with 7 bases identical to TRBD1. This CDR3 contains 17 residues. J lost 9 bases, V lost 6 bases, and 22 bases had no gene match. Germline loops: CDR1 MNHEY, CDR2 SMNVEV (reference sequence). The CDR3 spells CASRSPGGGGGTVKAFF. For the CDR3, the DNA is TGTGCCAGCAGGTCCCCCGGGGGTGGCGGTGGGACAGTTAAAGCTTTCTTT.

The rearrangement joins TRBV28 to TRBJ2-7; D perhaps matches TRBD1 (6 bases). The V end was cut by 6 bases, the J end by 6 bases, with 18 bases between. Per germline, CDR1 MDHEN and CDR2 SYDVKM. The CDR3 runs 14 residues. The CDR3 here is CASRLTGYGVEQYF. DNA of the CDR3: TGTGCCAGCAGACTTACAGGGTATGGGGTCGAGCAGTACTTC.

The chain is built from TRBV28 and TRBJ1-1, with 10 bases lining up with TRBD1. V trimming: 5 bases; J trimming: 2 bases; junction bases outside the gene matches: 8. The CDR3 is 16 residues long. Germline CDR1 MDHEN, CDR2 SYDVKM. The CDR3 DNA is TGTGCCAGCAGTCTGTCTAGGGACAGGGGAAACACTGAAGCTTTCTTT. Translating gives CASSLSRDRGNTEAFF.

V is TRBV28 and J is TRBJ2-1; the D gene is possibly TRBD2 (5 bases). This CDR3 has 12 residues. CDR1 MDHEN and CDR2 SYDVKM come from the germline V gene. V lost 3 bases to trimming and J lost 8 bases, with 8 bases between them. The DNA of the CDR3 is TGTGCCAGCAGTTTCCCTAGCTATGAGCAGTTCTTC. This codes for CASSFPSYEQFF.

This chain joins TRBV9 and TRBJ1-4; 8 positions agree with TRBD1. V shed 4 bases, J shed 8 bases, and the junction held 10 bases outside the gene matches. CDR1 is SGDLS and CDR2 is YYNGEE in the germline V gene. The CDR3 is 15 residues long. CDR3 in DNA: TGTGCCAGCAGCCCGACAGGGGCCCCCTCGGAAAAACTGTTTTTT. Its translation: CASSPTGAPSEKLFF.

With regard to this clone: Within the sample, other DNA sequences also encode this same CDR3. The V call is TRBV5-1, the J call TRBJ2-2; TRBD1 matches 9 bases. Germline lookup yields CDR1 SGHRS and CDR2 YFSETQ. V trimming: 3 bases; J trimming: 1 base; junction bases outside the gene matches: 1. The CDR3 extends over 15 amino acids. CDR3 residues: CASSSGQGNTGELFF. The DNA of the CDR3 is TGCGCCAGCAGCTCGGGACAGGGGAACACCGGGGAGCTGTTTTTT.

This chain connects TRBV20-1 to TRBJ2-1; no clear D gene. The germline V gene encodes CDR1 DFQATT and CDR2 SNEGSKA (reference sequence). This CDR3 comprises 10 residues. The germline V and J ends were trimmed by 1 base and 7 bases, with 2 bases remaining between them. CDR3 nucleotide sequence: TGCAGTGCTAGAGTAAATGAGCAGTTCTTC. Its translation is CSARVNEQFF.

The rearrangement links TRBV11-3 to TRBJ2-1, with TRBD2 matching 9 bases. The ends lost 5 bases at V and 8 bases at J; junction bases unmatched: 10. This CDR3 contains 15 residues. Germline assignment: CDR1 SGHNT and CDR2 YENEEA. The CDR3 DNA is TGTGCCAGCAGCCGACGAGCGGGACTAGCAGATGAGCAGTTCTTC. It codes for CASSRRAGLADEQFF. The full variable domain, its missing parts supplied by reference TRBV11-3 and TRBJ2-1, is EAGVVQSPRYKIIEKKQPVAFWCNPISGHNTLYWYLQNLGQGPELLIRYENEEAVDDSQLPKDRFSAERLKGVDSTLKIQPAELGDSAVYLCASSRRAGLADEQFFGPGTRLTVL.

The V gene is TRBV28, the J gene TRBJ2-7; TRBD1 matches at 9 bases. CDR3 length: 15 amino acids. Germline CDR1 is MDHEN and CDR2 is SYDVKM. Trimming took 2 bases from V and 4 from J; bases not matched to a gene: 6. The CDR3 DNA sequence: TGTGCCAGCAGTTTACCGGGACAGGGAGAGTACGAGCAGTACTTC. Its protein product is CASSLPGQGEYEQYF.

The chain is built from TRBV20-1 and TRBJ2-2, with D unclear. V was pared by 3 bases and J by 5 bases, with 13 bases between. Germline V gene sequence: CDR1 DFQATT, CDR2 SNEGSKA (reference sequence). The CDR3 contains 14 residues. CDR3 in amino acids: CSASLSSVTGELFF. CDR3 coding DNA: TGCAGTGCTAGTTTGAGCTCGGTTACCGGGGAGCTGTTTTTT.

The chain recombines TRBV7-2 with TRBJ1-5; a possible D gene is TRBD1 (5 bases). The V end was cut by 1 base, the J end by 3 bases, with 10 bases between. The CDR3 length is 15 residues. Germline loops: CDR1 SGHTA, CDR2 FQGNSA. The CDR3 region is CASSLVGRDNQPQHF. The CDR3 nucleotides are TGTGCCAGCAGCTTAGTAGGCAGGGACAATCAGCCCCAGCATTTT.

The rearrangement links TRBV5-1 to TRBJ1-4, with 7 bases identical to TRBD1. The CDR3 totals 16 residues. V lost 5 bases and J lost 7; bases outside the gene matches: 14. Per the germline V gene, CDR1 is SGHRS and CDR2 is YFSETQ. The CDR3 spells CASSWDRPCRGEKLFF. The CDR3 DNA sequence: TGCGCCAGCAGTTGGGACAGACCGTGTCGTGGTGAAAAACTGTTTTTT. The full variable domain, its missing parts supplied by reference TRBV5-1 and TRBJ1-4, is KAGVTQTPRYLIKTRGQQVTLSCSPISGHRSVSWYQQTPGQGLQFLFEYFSETQRNKGNFPGRFSGRQFSNSRSEMNVSTLELGDSALYLCASSWDRPCRGEKLFFGSGTQLSVL.

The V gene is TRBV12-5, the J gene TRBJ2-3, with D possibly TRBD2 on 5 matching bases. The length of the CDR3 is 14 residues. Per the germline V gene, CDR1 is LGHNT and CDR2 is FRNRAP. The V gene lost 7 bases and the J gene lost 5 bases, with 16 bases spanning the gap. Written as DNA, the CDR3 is TGTGCTAGTGCGCTGGCGGGCGCCCGAGATACGCAGTATTTT. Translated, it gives CASALAGARDTQYF.

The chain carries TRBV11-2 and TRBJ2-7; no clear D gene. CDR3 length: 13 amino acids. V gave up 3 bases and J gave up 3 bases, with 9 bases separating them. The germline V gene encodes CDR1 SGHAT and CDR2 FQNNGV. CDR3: CASSLATLYEQYF. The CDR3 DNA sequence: TGTGCCAGCAGCTTGGCGACTCTCTACGAGCAGTACTTC. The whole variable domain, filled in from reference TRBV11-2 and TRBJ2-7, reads EAGVAQSPRYKIIEKRQSVAFWCNPISGHATLYWYQQILGQGPKLLIQFQNNGVVDDSQLPKDRFSAERLKGVDSTLKIQPAKLEDSAVYLCASSLATLYEQYFGPGTRLTVT.

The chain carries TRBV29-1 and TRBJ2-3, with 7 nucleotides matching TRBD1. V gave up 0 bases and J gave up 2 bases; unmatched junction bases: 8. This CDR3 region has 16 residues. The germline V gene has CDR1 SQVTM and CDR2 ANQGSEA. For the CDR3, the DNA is TGCAGCGTTGAAGATCCCAGGGGGACCGTCACAGATACGCAGTATTTT. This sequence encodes CSVEDPRGTVTDTQYF.

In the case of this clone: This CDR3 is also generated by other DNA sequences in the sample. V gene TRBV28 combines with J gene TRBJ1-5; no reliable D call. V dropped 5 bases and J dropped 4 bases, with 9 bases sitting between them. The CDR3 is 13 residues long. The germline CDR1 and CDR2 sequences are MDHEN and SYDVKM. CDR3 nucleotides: TGTGCCAGCAGTCCTACGGGGAATCAGCCCCAGCATTTT. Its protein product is CASSPTGNQPQHF.

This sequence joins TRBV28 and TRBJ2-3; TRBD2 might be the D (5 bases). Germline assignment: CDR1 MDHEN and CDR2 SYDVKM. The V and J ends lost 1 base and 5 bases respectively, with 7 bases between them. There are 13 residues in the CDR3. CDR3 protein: CASSLYGGDTQYF. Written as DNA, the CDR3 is TGTGCCAGCAGTTTATACGGAGGAGATACGCAGTATTTT.

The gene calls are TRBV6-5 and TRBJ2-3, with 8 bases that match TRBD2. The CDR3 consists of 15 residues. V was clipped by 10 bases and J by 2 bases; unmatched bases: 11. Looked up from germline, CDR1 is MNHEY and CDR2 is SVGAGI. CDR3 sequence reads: CATPTHSGNTDTQYF. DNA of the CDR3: TGTGCCACCCCTACCCATAGCGGGAACACAGATACGCAGTATTTT.

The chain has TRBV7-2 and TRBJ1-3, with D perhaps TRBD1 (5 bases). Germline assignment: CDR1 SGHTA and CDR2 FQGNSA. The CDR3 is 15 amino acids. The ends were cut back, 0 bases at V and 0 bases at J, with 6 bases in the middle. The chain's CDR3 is CASSLARDSGNTIYF. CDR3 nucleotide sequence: TGTGCCAGCAGCTTAGCCAGGGACTCTGGAAACACCATATATTTT. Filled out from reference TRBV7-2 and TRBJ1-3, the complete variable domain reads GAGVSQSPSNKVTEKGKDVELRCDPISGHTALYWYRQSLGQGLEFLIYFQGNSAPDKSGLPSDRFSAERTGGSVSTLTIQRTQQEDSAVYLCASSLARDSGNTIYFGEGSWLTVV.

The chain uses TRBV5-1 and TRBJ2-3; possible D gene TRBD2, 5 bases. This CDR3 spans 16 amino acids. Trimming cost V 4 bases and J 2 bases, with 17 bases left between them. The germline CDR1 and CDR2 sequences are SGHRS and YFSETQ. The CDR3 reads CASSLQLAEDTDTQYF. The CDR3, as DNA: TGCGCCAGCAGCCTGCAACTGGCGGAGGACACAGATACGCAGTATTTT.

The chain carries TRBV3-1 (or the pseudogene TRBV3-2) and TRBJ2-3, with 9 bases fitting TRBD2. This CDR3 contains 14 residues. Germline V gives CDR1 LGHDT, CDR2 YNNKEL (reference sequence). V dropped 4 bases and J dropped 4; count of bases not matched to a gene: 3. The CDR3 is CASSPSGTADTQYF. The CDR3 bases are TGTGCCAGCAGCCCTAGCGGGACTGCAGATACGCAGTATTTT.

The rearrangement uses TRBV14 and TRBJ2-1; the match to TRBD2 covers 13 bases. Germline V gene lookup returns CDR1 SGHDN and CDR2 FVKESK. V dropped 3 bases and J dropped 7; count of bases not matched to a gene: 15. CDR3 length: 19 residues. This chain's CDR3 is CASSHLQLAGGTVLNEQFF. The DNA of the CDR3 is TGTGCCAGCAGCCATCTACAACTAGCGGGAGGGACAGTGTTAAATGAGCAGTTCTTC.